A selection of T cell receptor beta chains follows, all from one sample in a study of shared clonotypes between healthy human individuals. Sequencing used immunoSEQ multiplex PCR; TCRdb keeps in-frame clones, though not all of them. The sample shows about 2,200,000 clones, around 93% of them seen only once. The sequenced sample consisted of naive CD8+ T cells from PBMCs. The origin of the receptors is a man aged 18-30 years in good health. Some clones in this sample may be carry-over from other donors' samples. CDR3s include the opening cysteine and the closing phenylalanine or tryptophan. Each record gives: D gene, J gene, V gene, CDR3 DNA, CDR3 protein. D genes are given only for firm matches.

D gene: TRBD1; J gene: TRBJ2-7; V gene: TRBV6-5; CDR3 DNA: TGTGCCAGCAGTCTTGGGACAGGGCCAAACGAGCAGTACTTC; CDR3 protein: CASSLGTGPNEQYF
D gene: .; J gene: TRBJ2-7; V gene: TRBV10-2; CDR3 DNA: TGCGCCAGCAGCGACTACGAGCAGTACTTC; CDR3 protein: CASSDYEQYF
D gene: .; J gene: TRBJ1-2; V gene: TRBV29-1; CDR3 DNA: TGCAGCGCCGACGACCCTTTAGATGGCTACACCTTC; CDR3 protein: CSADDPLDGYTF
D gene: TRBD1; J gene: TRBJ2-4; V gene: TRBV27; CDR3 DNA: TGTGCCAGCAGTTCGACAGGGGTCGTGAACCCAAACATTCAGTACTTC; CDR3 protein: CASSSTGVVNPNIQYF
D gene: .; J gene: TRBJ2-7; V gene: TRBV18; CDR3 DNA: TGTGCCAGCTCACCGACAGAGGCCCTTTTCTACGAGCAGTACTTC; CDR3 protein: CASSPTEALFYEQYF
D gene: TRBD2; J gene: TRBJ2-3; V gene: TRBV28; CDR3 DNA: TGTGCCAGCAGTCTCGATAGCGGGGGTACCTACACAGATACGCAGTATTTT; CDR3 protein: CASSLDSGGTYTDTQYF
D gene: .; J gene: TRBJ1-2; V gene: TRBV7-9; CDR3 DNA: TGTGCCAGCAGCTTACAGGGGAGCTACACCTTC; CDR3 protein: CASSLQGSYTF
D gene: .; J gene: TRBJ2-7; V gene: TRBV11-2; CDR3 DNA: TGTGCCAGCAGCCCGGGGTGGGACGAGCAGTACTTC; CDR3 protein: CASSPGWDEQYF
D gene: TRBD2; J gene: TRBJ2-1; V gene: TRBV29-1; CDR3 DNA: TGCAGCTCCCGGGAGGCCGGCAGCTCCTACAATGAGCAGTTCTTC; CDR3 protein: CSSREAGSSYNEQFF
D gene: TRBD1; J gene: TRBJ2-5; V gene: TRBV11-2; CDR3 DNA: TGTGCCAGCAGCTTCGTAACAGGGGAAGAGACCCAGTACTTC; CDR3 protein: CASSFVTGEETQYF